Presented here are 18 T cell receptor beta chains from one specimen sequenced in a study of shared clonotypes between healthy human individuals. The method was immunoSEQ multiplex PCR; TCRdb's version includes in-frame clones alone and lacks a portion of them. The top ten clones hold more than 1.5% of a sample with under 850,000 clones, 55% to 80% of them seen once. What was sequenced was memory CD4+ T cells sorted from blood. Documented subset: CD45RA-negative fraction. The receptors were sampled from a woman aged 25 to 39 in good health.

V gene TRBV11-2 combines with J gene TRBJ2-7; D might be TRBD1 (5 bases). V dropped 8 bases and J dropped 7 bases, with 12 bases sitting between them. Germline values: CDR1 SGHAT, CDR2 FQNNGV. This CDR3 is built from 11 residues. The CDR3 sequence is CASSEQEEQYF. CDR3 bases: TGTGCCAGCTCGGAACAGGAGGAGCAGTACTTC.

This chain links TRBV18 with TRBJ1-4; no reliable D call. The V end lost 2 bases, the J end lost 4 bases, and 5 bases lay between the germline ends. This CDR3 spans 13 amino acids. Germline-derived CDR1 and CDR2 are KGHSH and LQKENI. The CDR3 is CASSPGYNEKLFF. As DNA, the CDR3 is TGTGCCAGCTCACCAGGTTATAATGAAAAACTGTTTTTT. Drawing the rest from reference TRBV18 and TRBJ1-4, the complete variable domain is NAGVMQNPRHLVRRRGQEARLRCSPMKGHSHVYWYRQLPEEGLKFMVYLQKENIIDESGMPKERFSAEFPKEGPSILRIQQVVRGDSAAYFCASSPGYNEKLFFGSGTQLSVL.

The chain combines TRBV4-1 with TRBJ1-3; unclear D gene. V was trimmed by 0 bases and J by 4 bases, leaving 13 bases between them. The germline gives CDR1 MGHRA, CDR2 YSYEKL. The CDR3 is 16 residues long. This CDR3 reads CASSQDQASGGNTIYF. The CDR3 region has the DNA TGCGCCAGCAGCCAAGATCAGGCATCGGGGGGAAACACCATATATTTT.

This sequence joins TRBV14 and TRBJ1-2; D ambiguous. Deletions cut 0 bases from V and 5 bases from J, with 13 bases between. This CDR3 spans 15 amino acids. Germline V CDR1 and CDR2: SGHDN, FVKESK. The CDR3: CASSQDLSATYGYTF. The CDR3 DNA is TGTGCCAGCAGCCAAGATCTCTCGGCTACGTATGGCTACACCTTC.

V and J are TRBV12-5 and TRBJ1-1, with D hard to call. V was shortened by 6 bases and J by 0 bases, with 11 bases between the two germline ends. The CDR3 is 14 amino acids. CDR1 and CDR2 from the germline V gene are LGHNT and FRNRAP. The CDR3 sequence is CASGRTGMNTEAFF. CDR3 nucleotides: TGTGCTAGTGGACGCACCGGGATGAACACTGAAGCTTTCTTT.

This clone was found a few times. The J gene is TRBJ1-1, the V gene TRBV7-6; possibly TRBD1 for D (5 bases). V lost 5 bases and J 9 bases, leaving 16 bases between the germline ends. The CDR3 totals 13 residues. CDR1 is SGHVS, CDR2 FNYEAQ, per germline. CDR3 sequence (DNA): TGTGCCAGCAGCCCACTTCAGGACACCAAAGCTTTCTTT. This codes for CASSPLQDTKAFF.

A word on this clone: The same CDR3 arises from other DNA sequences in this sample as well. The V and J genes are TRBV7-9 and TRBJ1-1; unclear D gene. The V and J ends lost 1 base and 1 base respectively, with 7 bases between them. The CDR3 runs to 14 residues. In germline, CDR1 is SEHNR, CDR2 FQNEAQ (reference sequence). The CDR3 is CASSLGVGNTEAFF. CDR3 in DNA: TGTGCCAGCAGCTTAGGGGTGGGGAACACTGAAGCTTTCTTT.

V usage is TRBV6-1 and J usage is TRBJ2-5; D possibly corresponds to TRBD1 (6 bases). V gave up 1 base and J gave up 4 bases, with 13 bases separating them. The length of the CDR3 is 15 residues. The germline CDR1 and CDR2 sequences are MNHNS and SASEGT. The CDR3 is CASSEGSGAGETQYF. CDR3 DNA sequence: TGTGCCAGCAGTGAAGGGTCAGGGGCAGGAGAGACCCAGTACTTC.

V gene TRBV6-6 combines with J gene TRBJ1-1; TRBD1 matches 9 bases. Germline V lookup: CDR1 MNHNY, CDR2 SVGAGI (reference sequence). V gave up 7 bases and J gave up 4 bases; unmatched junction bases: 4. The CDR3 is made up of 13 amino acids. The CDR3 loop reads CASNPTGGTEAFF. For the CDR3, the DNA is TGTGCCAGCAACCCGACAGGGGGCACTGAAGCTTTCTTT.

The rearrangement uses TRBV6-5 and TRBJ2-7; D perhaps matches TRBD1 (5 bases). The CDR3 spans 14 residues. Germline loops: CDR1 MNHEY, CDR2 SVGAGI. V was shortened by 6 bases and J by 5 bases, with 17 bases between the two germline ends. The CDR3 nucleotides read TGTGCCAGCAGGCGCCAGGGCCTTTGGGACGAGCAGTACTTC. Protein product: CASRRQGLWDEQYF.

The chain couples TRBV28 to TRBJ2-3; TRBD1 aligns across 7 bases. The V and J ends lost 6 bases and 4 bases, in that order; junction bases with no gene match: 4. The germline V gene has CDR1 MDHEN and CDR2 SYDVKM. The CDR3 spans 13 residues. This CDR3 is CASRGRGSDTQYF. For the CDR3, the DNA is TGTGCCAGCAGGGGCAGGGGGTCAGATACGCAGTATTTT.

The chain employs TRBV6-1 and TRBJ1-1, with 7 bases aligning to TRBD1. The CDR3 runs to 12 residues. J gave up 1 base and V 10 bases, and 3 bases lay outside the gene matches. CDR1 and CDR2 from the germline V gene are MNHNS and SASEGT. The CDR3: CAIDRANTEAFF. The CDR3 DNA reads as TGTGCCATCGACAGGGCGAACACTGAAGCTTTCTTT.

V and J are TRBV11-3 and TRBJ2-1; perhaps TRBD2 as D (5 bases). CDR1 is SGHNT, CDR2 YENEEA, per germline. Trimming removed 5 bases from V and 4 bases from J, with 9 bases in between. CDR3 length equals 13 residues. DNA of the CDR3: TGTGCCAGCAGCCGACCGGGGTACAATGAGCAGTTCTTC. This translates into CASSRPGYNEQFF.

The J gene is TRBJ2-1, the V gene TRBV6-1, with D perhaps matching TRBD2 (6 bases). Per germline, CDR1 MNHNS and CDR2 SASEGT. Trimming stripped 2 bases from V and 5 bases from J, with 13 bases between. The CDR3 extends over 15 amino acids. The CDR3, as DNA: TGTGCCAGCAGTGAACTCCGGAGGAGGGACAATGAGCAGTTCTTC. This gives the protein CASSELRRRDNEQFF.

The V gene is TRBV27, the J gene TRBJ1-5, with a weak D call TRBD1 (5 bases). CDR3 size: 16 residues. CDR1 MNHEY and CDR2 SMNVEV come from the germline V gene (reference sequence). Trimming shortened V by 4 bases and J by 0 bases, and 13 bases separated the two germline ends. CDR3 region: CASSSSGKYSNQPQHF. In nucleotides, the CDR3 is TGTGCCAGCAGTTCGTCAGGGAAGTATAGCAATCAGCCCCAGCATTTT.

The chain links TRBV15 to TRBJ1-2; 8 bases fit TRBD1. There are 18 residues in the CDR3. Germline V gene sequence: CDR1 LNHNV, CDR2 YYDKDF (reference sequence). The junction had 14 bases not matched to a gene; V was cut back by 3 bases and J by 2 bases. The CDR3 loop reads CATSRIVTGAQGNYGYTF. In nucleotides, the CDR3 is TGTGCCACCAGCAGGATAGTGACAGGGGCCCAGGGAAACTATGGCTACACCTTC. Variable domain in full (rest from reference TRBV15 and TRBJ1-2): DAMVIQNPRYQVTQFGKPVTLSCSQTLNHNVMYWYQQKSSQAPKLLFHYYDKDFNNEADTPDNFQSRRPNTSFCFLDIRSPGLGDTAMYLCATSRIVTGAQGNYGYTFGSGTRLTVV.

CDR3 coding DNA: TGTGCCAGCAGTGATGTGTCTACCTTAACTTACAATGAGCAGTTCTTC. As protein: CASSDVSTLTYNEQFF. The chain uses TRBV25-1 and TRBJ2-1, with no clear D. Germline V gene sequence: CDR1 MGHDK, CDR2 SYGVNS. The CDR3 totals 16 residues. V dropped 3 bases and J dropped 4 bases, with 16 bases sitting between them.

This clone has more than one count but fewer than ten. The chain combines TRBV5-8 with TRBJ1-4, with D uncertain. Trimming removed 0 bases at V and 0 bases at J, with 0 bases between. Germline V gives CDR1 SGHTS, CDR2 YDEGEE. This CDR3 contains 13 residues. The CDR3, as DNA: TGTGCCAGCAGCTTGGCAACTAATGAAAAACTGTTTTTT. It codes for CASSLATNEKLFF.